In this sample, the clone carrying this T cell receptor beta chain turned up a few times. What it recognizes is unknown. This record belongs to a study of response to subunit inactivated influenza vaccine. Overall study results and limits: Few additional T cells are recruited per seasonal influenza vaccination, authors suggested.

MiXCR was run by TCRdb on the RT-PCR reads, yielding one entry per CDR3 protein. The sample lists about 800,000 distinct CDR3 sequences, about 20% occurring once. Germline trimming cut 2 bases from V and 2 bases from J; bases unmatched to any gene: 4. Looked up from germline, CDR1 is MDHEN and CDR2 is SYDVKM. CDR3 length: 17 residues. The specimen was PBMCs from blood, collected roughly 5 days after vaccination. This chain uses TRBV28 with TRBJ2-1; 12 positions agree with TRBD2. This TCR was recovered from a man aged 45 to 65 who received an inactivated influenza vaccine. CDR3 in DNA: TGTGCCAGCAGTTTAAACGGACTAGCGGGGCCCTACAATGAGCAGTTCTTC. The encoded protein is CASSLNGLAGPYNEQFF.